Listed below are T cell receptor beta chains from one sample, sequenced in a study of T cells in Graves' hyperthyroidism and ophthalmopathy. Each CDR3 protein gets one entry after TCRdb re-called the multiplex PCR reads with MiXCR. The sample holds about 480,000 distinct CDR3 sequences, about 20% seen once. Sequencing input: blood. The receptors here all came from a woman aged 65 to 85 with Graves' ophthalmopathy. CDR3s leave out the opening cysteine and the closing phenylalanine or tryptophan. Fields, in order: V gene, clone size, CDR3 protein. Size is stated for part of the rows, as once, few or many counts, or as a class when the clone is expanded.

V gene: TRBV4-2; clone size: -; CDR3 protein: ASSQEFQRREADTQY
V gene: TRBV6-2/TRBV6-3; clone size: few; CDR3 protein: ASSYGAGANYGYT
V gene: TRBV5-1; clone size: -; CDR3 protein: ASTDRGWADTQY
V gene: TRBV28; clone size: few; CDR3 protein: ASTTSGRTYEQY
V gene: TRBV3-1; clone size: few; CDR3 protein: ASRSVADTQY
V gene: TRBV20-1; clone size: few; CDR3 protein: SANPFWDEQF
V gene: TRBV24-1; clone size: -; CDR3 protein: AAARTSGLYNEQF
V gene: TRBV7-9; clone size: many; CDR3 protein: ASRSGTSGKHEQY
V gene: TRBV28; clone size: -; CDR3 protein: ASRVPLRGEQY
V gene: TRBV6-2/TRBV6-3; clone size: -; CDR3 protein: ASSPQSFYGYT
V gene: TRBV20-1; clone size: few; CDR3 protein: SAAGHYTDTQY
V gene: TRBV7-8; clone size: many; CDR3 protein: ASSLSREGGYT
V gene: TRBV6-2/TRBV6-3; clone size: few; CDR3 protein: ASSLLLAGGDEQF
V gene: TRBV6-6; clone size: -; CDR3 protein: ASSYSGGFGYT
V gene: TRBV12-3/TRBV12-4; clone size: -; CDR3 protein: ASSSGGYT
V gene: TRBV10-3; clone size: -; CDR3 protein: AISEQGVGYGYT
V gene: TRBV28; clone size: many; CDR3 protein: ASSETGKSYEQY
V gene: TRBV11-2; clone size: many; CDR3 protein: ASSFPGGLETQY
V gene: TRBV4-1; clone size: -; CDR3 protein: ASSHPGQLPGELF
V gene: TRBV28; clone size: many; CDR3 protein: ASSTGGGLGEQF
V gene: TRBV5-1; clone size: -; CDR3 protein: ASSPGGGSIYEQY
V gene: TRBV2; clone size: many; CDR3 protein: ASSDGGTSEQY
V gene: TRBV7-8; clone size: many; CDR3 protein: ASSFTQGTNEKLF
V gene: TRBV6-2/TRBV6-3; clone size: few; CDR3 protein: ASSYVGPTYNSPLH
V gene: TRBV6-1; clone size: few; CDR3 protein: ASSESPVIYEQY
V gene: TRBV20-1; clone size: many; CDR3 protein: SARLAGGVETQY
V gene: TRBV28; clone size: many; CDR3 protein: ASSPGAAHYSNYGYT
V gene: TRBV10-1; clone size: -; CDR3 protein: ASSPTKFRNGMNTEAF
V gene: TRBV11-2; clone size: many; CDR3 protein: ASSLGPGLARGTDTQY
V gene: TRBV28; clone size: many; CDR3 protein: ASTKPIDGQKLF
V gene: TRBV20-1; clone size: many; CDR3 protein: SARDRADYGYT
V gene: TRBV6-5; clone size: few; CDR3 protein: ASSSPNRVYEQY
V gene: TRBV19; clone size: -; CDR3 protein: ASSVIAGGPPADTQY
V gene: TRBV20-1; clone size: -; CDR3 protein: SAIRTSGRGGNEQF
V gene: TRBV6-1; clone size: -; CDR3 protein: ATAPQNSPLH
V gene: TRBV12-3/TRBV12-4; clone size: many; CDR3 protein: ASSFSPSGNEQY
V gene: TRBV25-1; clone size: -; CDR3 protein: ASSEYLYQPQH
V gene: TRBV28; clone size: many; CDR3 protein: AIRKGFGYGYT
V gene: TRBV5-1; clone size: -; CDR3 protein: ASSSFGGQDTQY
V gene: TRBV30; clone size: few; CDR3 protein: AWSVGGFSAF
V gene: TRBV30; clone size: -; CDR3 protein: AWSAPVRKDQY
V gene: TRBV20-1; clone size: many; CDR3 protein: SARQGQRTQY
V gene: TRBV20-1; clone size: -; CDR3 protein: SAHTTSGLTDTQY
V gene: TRBV28; clone size: -; CDR3 protein: ASSFMRRNEQF
V gene: TRBV5-6; clone size: -; CDR3 protein: ASSLGAGGNNEKLF
V gene: TRBV6-2/TRBV6-3; clone size: -; CDR3 protein: ASSYLTGASTNEKLF
V gene: TRBV6-1; clone size: -; CDR3 protein: ASSPPGRMNTEAF
V gene: TRBV5-1; clone size: few; CDR3 protein: ASSARQNTEAF
V gene: TRBV3-1; clone size: many; CDR3 protein: ASSPLASEQF
V gene: TRBV10-3; clone size: -; CDR3 protein: AIADPGANVLT